This T cell receptor beta chain was identified in a study of OX40 agonist ivuxolimab in advanced cancers. On the study more broadly: An agonistic human IgG2 monoclonal antibody against OX40 (CD134) was given. Dose-escalation patients were diagnosed with hepatocellular carcinoma, melanoma, renal cell cancer or head and neck cancer. Whole-study results and caveats: Among patients with partial responses at 0.1-3.0 mg/kg, clonal expansion was among the lowest. By week 6 at 0.1 to 3.0 mg/kg, blood CD4+ and CD8+ T cells had expanded clonally.

TCRdb's copy holds only in-frame clones and misses some; the assay was immunoSEQ multiplex PCR. The data show more than 40,000 clones, 91% seen once. For this clone: Its target is unknown.

Sequencing was performed on CD4+ or CD8+ T cells sorted from blood, taken in a trial of the OX40 agonist ivuxolimab. This TCR was recovered from an adult with an advanced solid tumor such as melanoma, head and neck, liver or kidney cancer.

In nucleotides, the CDR3 is TGTGCCAGCAGCTCCAACGGGGAGCTGTTTTTT. This gives the protein CASSSNGELFF. The gene calls are TRBV11-2 and TRBJ2-2; no firm D call. CDR3 length: 11 amino acids. Germline V gene data show CDR1 as SGHAT and CDR2 as FQNNGV. The germline V and J ends were trimmed by 4 bases and 7 bases, with 4 bases remaining between them.